This T cell receptor (beta chain) was documented in a study of cytomegalovirus exposure and HLA in healthy donors. Study observations and caveats: Highly shared sequence variants in one cluster were likely a sequencing artifact. It was only CMV serostatus that was available as immune exposure information.

13 Jbeta primers and 60 Vbeta primers were used for the PCR. As originally analysed: The authors later counted 70 million to 85 million unique TCR beta chains, 8.5 million to 13 million of them shared. Here immunoSEQ multiplex PCR was the method, and the copy in TCRdb shows in-frame clones only, minus some. That table supplies the V and J calls and clone size; D and trimming were determined from the DNA. The sample holds around 150,000 clones, 65% to 70% seen once. This clone showed up just a few times. Its antigen is currently unknown. The CDR3 consists of 16 residues. Trimming left V 4 bases short and J 3 bases short, with 20 bases between. Germline V gene data show CDR1 as SGHKS and CDR2 as YYEKEE (reference sequence).

The clonotype originates from a human donor in good health. The rearrangement joins TRBV5-5 to TRBJ2-7, with D perhaps TRBD2 (5 bases). The sample was PBMCs. The CDR3 reads CASSLQEAAALYEQYF. The CDR3 region has the DNA TGTGCCAGCAGCCTTCAGGAGGCAGCCGCCCTCTACGAGCAGTACTTC.